The rows below give T cell receptor beta chains drawn from one sample of a study of T-cell memory formation after mild COVID-19. MiXCR, applied by TCRdb to the 5' RACE reads, yields one record per CDR3 protein. The sample includes about 400,000 distinct CDR3 sequences, around a quarter of them seen just once. The sequenced material came from PBMCs or a T cell subset sorted from them (not recorded which). These receptors were obtained from an adult woman who had mild COVID-19 (a few samples of this study predate the infection). Cell type and time point are not known. Each CDR3 is given with its conserved first and last residue. A D gene is named only where the DNA matches it firmly. Clone sizes are given selectively: once, few, many, or a class where the clone is expanded.

V gene	clone size	J gene	D gene	CDR3 protein	CDR3 DNA
TRBV5-1	few	TRBJ2-7	NA	CASSLEATAYEQYF	TGCGCCAGCAGCTTGGAGGCGACAGCCTACGAGCAGTACTTC
TRBV12-3/TRBV12-4	many	TRBJ2-3	NA	CASSFEGTDTQYF	TGTGCCAGCAGTTTCGAGGGGACAGATACGCAGTATTTT
TRBV6-5	NA	TRBJ2-7	TRBD1	CASSYGRTGVSYEQYF	TGTGCCAGCAGTTACGGTCGGACAGGCGTCTCCTACGAGCAGTACTTC
TRBV4-3	many	TRBJ2-7	NA	CASSQSGQVFYEQYF	TGCGCCAGCAGCCAATCGGGGCAGGTCTTCTACGAGCAGTACTTC
TRBV25-1	few	TRBJ2-1	NA	CASSEPGNHGNEQFF	TGTGCCAGCAGTGAACCGGGAAACCATGGGAATGAGCAGTTCTTC
TRBV18	NA	TRBJ1-2	NA	CASSVGAGYGYTF	TGTGCCAGCTCAGTTGGGGCCGGCTATGGCTACACCTTC
TRBV4-1	NA	TRBJ2-7	TRBD1	CASSRSPGTGLYEQYF	TGCGCCAGCAGCCGATCCCCCGGGACAGGGCTCTACGAGCAGTACTTC
TRBV20-1	NA	TRBJ1-4	TRBD1	CSAGQGEWEKLFF	TGCAGTGCGGGTCAGGGGGAATGGGAAAAACTGTTTTTT
TRBV9	few	TRBJ1-2	NA	CASSVLDSRPYGYTF	TGTGCCAGCAGCGTACTGGACAGTCGCCCCTATGGCTACACCTTC
TRBV7-2	few	TRBJ2-1	TRBD2	CASSITSGGSSYNEQFF	TGTGCCAGCAGCATCACTAGCGGGGGTAGCTCCTACAATGAGCAGTTCTTC
TRBV20-1	NA	TRBJ2-7	NA	CSARRDTHSYEQYF	TGCAGTGCTAGACGGGACACTCACTCCTACGAGCAGTACTTC
TRBV9	NA	TRBJ1-6	TRBD1	CASSRTGSPSDNSPLHF	TGTGCCAGCAGTAGGACAGGGAGTCCCTCAGATAATTCACCCCTCCACTTT
TRBV18	NA	TRBJ1-1	TRBD1	CASSPDRAMNTEAFF	TGTGCCAGCTCACCCGACAGGGCTATGAACACTGAAGCTTTCTTT
TRBV19	NA	TRBJ1-2	NA	CASSLHSNYGYTF	TGTGCCAGTAGTCTACACTCTAACTATGGCTACACCTTC
TRBV27	many	TRBJ2-3	NA	CASSHTGGSLITDTQYF	TGTGCCAGCAGCCACACCGGAGGATCGCTTATCACAGATACGCAGTATTTT
TRBV5-1	NA	TRBJ2-1	TRBD2	CASSAGLINEQFF	TGCGCCAGCAGCGCGGGACTAATAAATGAGCAGTTCTTC
TRBV7-6	many	TRBJ1-1	TRBD1	CASSMIPTRDRGTEAFF	TGTGCCAGCAGCATGATACCGACCCGGGACAGGGGCACTGAAGCTTTCTTT
TRBV6-2/TRBV6-3	few	TRBJ2-7	TRBD1	CASSSTGGEQYF	TGTGCCAGCAGTTCTACAGGGGGTGAGCAGTACTTC
TRBV5-4	NA	TRBJ2-4	NA	CASSSIQGAKNIQYF	TGTGCCAGCAGCTCCATACAGGGAGCCAAAAACATTCAGTACTTC
TRBV3-1	NA	TRBJ2-7	NA	CASSPGQPLYEQYF	TGTGCCAGCAGTCCGGGTCAACCGCTCTACGAGCAGTACTTC
TRBV7-9	NA	TRBJ2-7	NA	CASSLEGGIWDEQYF	TGTGCCAGCAGCTTAGAGGGGGGAATCTGGGACGAGCAGTACTTC
TRBV12-3/TRBV12-4	few	TRBJ2-7	NA	CASSYNIPTSYEQYF	TGTGCCAGCAGCTACAATATTCCGACCTCCTACGAGCAGTACTTC
TRBV5-1	NA	TRBJ2-7	NA	CASSLGPRNQVHEQYF	TGCGCCAGCAGCCTCGGGCCTCGCAACCAGGTCCACGAGCAGTACTTC
TRBV7-9	NA	TRBJ2-7	TRBD2	CASSRTSGRAAPYEQYF	TGTGCCAGCAGCAGGACTAGCGGGAGGGCCGCCCCCTACGAGCAGTACTTC
TRBV30	NA	TRBJ1-6	NA	CAWSASRTVPRSPLHF	TGTGCCTGGAGCGCCTCGCGGACAGTACCCCGGTCACCCCTCCACTTT
TRBV19	NA	TRBJ1-1	NA	CASSRGRVTEAFF	TGTGCCAGTAGTAGGGGGCGGGTCACTGAAGCTTTCTTT
TRBV6-1	NA	TRBJ2-1	NA	CASRTDASSYNEQFF	TGTGCCAGCAGGACCGACGCTAGCTCCTACAATGAGCAGTTCTTC
TRBV4-1	NA	TRBJ2-7	TRBD1	CASSQGGGHPGEQYF	TGCGCCAGCAGCCAAGGAGGGGGCCACCCGGGCGAGCAGTACTTC
TRBV20-1	NA	TRBJ2-1	TRBD1	CSARDRDNEQFF	TGCAGTGCTAGGGACAGGGACAATGAGCAGTTCTTC
TRBV19	many	TRBJ1-2	TRBD1	CASRPGGSYGYTF	TGTGCCAGTAGACCAGGGGGCTCATATGGCTACACCTTC
TRBV5-1	NA	TRBJ1-2	NA	CASSSRDGANYGYTF	TGCGCCAGCAGCAGCCGGGACGGAGCTAACTATGGCTACACCTTC
TRBV25-1	NA	TRBJ2-5	TRBD1	CASRTDRGETQYF	TGTGCCAGCAGAACGGACAGGGGAGAGACCCAGTACTTC
TRBV7-9	NA	TRBJ2-3	NA	CASSLAAGAFTDTQYF	TGTGCCAGCAGCTTAGCCGCAGGGGCCTTCACAGATACGCAGTATTTT
TRBV29-1	NA	TRBJ2-3	TRBD1	CSVGGQTSTDTQYF	TGCAGCGTTGGGGGACAGACAAGCACAGATACGCAGTATTTT
TRBV7-2	few	TRBJ2-3	TRBD2	CASSDRLAGVRTDTQYF	TGTGCCAGCAGCGACAGACTAGCGGGGGTTCGCACAGATACGCAGTATTTT
TRBV7-9	NA	TRBJ2-1	NA	CASSARILTDNEQFF	TGTGCCAGCAGCGCCCGAATTCTGACGGACAATGAGCAGTTCTTC
TRBV9	NA	TRBJ2-7	TRBD1	CASSVLGQGSYEQYF	TGTGCCAGCAGCGTACTCGGACAGGGATCCTACGAGCAGTACTTC
TRBV27	many	TRBJ2-2	NA	CASIGGARLNTGELFF	TGTGCCAGCATAGGGGGGGCTCGCTTGAACACCGGGGAGCTGTTTTTT
TRBV2	few	TRBJ1-4	NA	CASSGKESTNEKLFF	TGTGCCAGCAGCGGTAAAGAGTCCACTAATGAAAAACTGTTTTTT
TRBV15	few	TRBJ2-3	NA	CATSRATGPTDTQYF	TGTGCCACCAGCAGAGCCACAGGACCCACAGATACGCAGTATTTT
TRBV12-3/TRBV12-4	few	TRBJ2-1	NA	CASSPGEGVVYEQFF	TGTGCCAGCAGTCCTGGAGAGGGAGTGGTATATGAGCAGTTCTTC
TRBV20-1	many	TRBJ2-3	NA	CSASRGRAGSDTQYF	TGCAGTGCTAGTAGGGGGAGGGCCGGTTCAGATACGCAGTATTTT